This entry lists 13 T cell receptor beta chains sequenced from one sample in a study of CD8 T cells in Susac syndrome. Random hexamers served to reverse transcribe about 0.45 to 1 ug RNA. In TCRdb, the immunoSEQ multiplex PCR reads were re-called with MiXCR into one record per CDR3 protein. The table lists 150,000 to 200,000 distinct CDR3 sequences, 93% of them singletons, with around 0.097% in the top ten. The source material was CD4+ T cells from PBMCs. All receptors come from a human donor with multiple sclerosis.

This clonotype has only one observation. The chain links TRBV6-5 to TRBJ2-3; D assignment may be TRBD1 or TRBD2 (5 bases each). Germline CDR1 reads MNHEY; CDR2 reads SVGAGI. V lost 4 bases, J lost 3 bases, and 20 bases lay in between. The CDR3 length is 17 residues. Written as DNA, the CDR3 is TGTGCCAGCAGTTTAATTCAGGGACCCCAATTGACAGATACGCAGTATTTT. Translated, it gives CASSLIQGPQLTDTQYF.

This chain's CDR3 is CASSITRDRKNYGYTF. CDR3 bases: TGTGCCAGCAGTATTACACGGGACAGGAAAAACTATGGCTACACCTTC. This sequence joins TRBV2 and TRBJ1-2; 8 bases match TRBD1. Germline CDR1 is SNHLY and CDR2 is FYNNEI. V was clipped by 5 bases and J by 2 bases; unmatched bases: 10. The CDR3 covers 16 residues.

This clonotype was seen a handful of times. CDR3 bases: TGCAGCGTTGCAGGGGGAAACACCATATATTTT. Protein: CSVAGGNTIYF. This chain joins TRBV29-1 and TRBJ1-3, with D perhaps matching TRBD1 (5 bases). Germline V gene lookup returns CDR1 SQVTM and CDR2 ANQGSEA. Deletions cut 4 bases from V and 4 bases from J, with 5 bases between. The CDR3 runs 11 residues.

V and J are TRBV29-1 and TRBJ2-7; 8 bases fit TRBD1. The CDR3 is 15 amino acids. With V trimmed by 0 bases and J by 3 bases, 7 bases remained unmatched. Germline-derived CDR1 and CDR2 are SQVTM and ANQGSEA. CDR3 in DNA: TGCAGCGTTGAAGATCCGTCGGACAGGGACTACGAGCAGTACTTC. Protein sequence: CSVEDPSDRDYEQYF.

The chain links TRBV10-3 to TRBJ2-7, with TRBD2 matching 9 bases. From germline, CDR1 is ENHRY and CDR2 SYGVKD. Losses at the gene ends were 3 bases for V and 7 bases for J; bases not matched to a gene: 10. This CDR3 has 15 residues. CDR3 bases: TGTGCCATCAGTGACAATTCGGGACTAGCACGGGAGCAGTACTTC. It is translated as CAISDNSGLAREQYF.

The chain has TRBV12-3 or TRBV12-4 and TRBJ2-5; D remains ambiguous. The germline V and J ends were trimmed by 4 bases and 4 bases, with 13 bases remaining between them. This CDR3 contains 14 residues. The CDR3, as DNA: TGTGCCAGCAGTTACTTGGGTTCGGGAGAGACCCAGTACTTC. Amino acid sequence: CASSYLGSGETQYF.

J is TRBJ2-1 and V is TRBV11-3; TRBD2 aligns across 7 bases. The CDR3 is 18 amino acids. J was trimmed by 4 bases and V by 0 bases; bases with no gene match: 12. Germline V lookup: CDR1 SGHNT, CDR2 YENEEA. The CDR3 coding sequence is TGTGCCAGCAGCTTAGATCAGGGCGGGAGTGCGACATACAATGAGCAGTTCTTC. Its translation: CASSLDQGGSATYNEQFF.

This rearrangement joins TRBV2 to TRBJ1-1; D unclear. V shed 6 bases and J shed 0 bases, with 17 bases lying between them. Germline lookup yields CDR1 SNHLY and CDR2 FYNNEI. This CDR3 contains 16 residues. DNA for the CDR3: TGTGCCAGCAGCCCGCGGGAAACGATTATGAACACTGAAGCTTTCTTT. Its protein product is CASSPRETIMNTEAFF.

The rearrangement links TRBV2 to TRBJ2-2; possibly TRBD1 for D (5 bases). Germline values: CDR1 SNHLY, CDR2 FYNNEI. The CDR3 is 15 residues long. Trimming removed 2 bases at V and 6 bases at J, with 13 bases between. CDR3: CASSETQGGPGELFF. CDR3 nucleotide sequence: TGTGCCAGCAGTGAAACCCAGGGTGGGCCCGGGGAGCTGTTTTTT.

The V and J genes are TRBV6-5 and TRBJ1-5; D remains unclear. Trimming pared 0 bases from V and 7 bases from J, leaving 10 bases between. Germline CDR1 MNHEY, CDR2 SVGAGI. There are 14 residues in the CDR3. CDR3 nucleotides: TGTGCCAGCAGTTACTCGACCTCTGGGCAGCCCCAGCATTTT. Amino acids: CASSYSTSGQPQHF.

This sequence joins TRBV11-1 and TRBJ2-5; D perhaps matches TRBD2 (6 bases). Germline lookup yields CDR1 SGHAT and CDR2 FQDESV (reference sequence). This CDR3 comprises 15 residues. Trimming pared 5 bases from V and 4 bases from J, leaving 17 bases between. This chain's CDR3 is CASSPTSPTVETQYF. The CDR3, as DNA: TGTGCCAGCAGCCCGACTAGTCCAACCGTAGAGACCCAGTACTTC.

CDR3 protein: CSARMVTGGSSPLHF. CDR3 bases: TGCAGTGCTAGAATGGTAACAGGGGGCAGTTCACCCCTCCACTTT. The chain couples TRBV20-1 to TRBJ1-6, with 9 bases lining up with TRBD1. Germline-derived CDR1 and CDR2 are DFQATT and SNEGSKA (reference sequence). The CDR3 length is 15 residues. With V trimmed by 2 bases and J by 9 bases, 8 bases remained unmatched.

V usage is TRBV7-2 and J usage is TRBJ1-2, with 10 positions matching TRBD1. This CDR3 is 12 amino acids long. From germline, CDR1 is SGHTA and CDR2 FQGNSA. The junction had 3 bases not matched to a gene; V was cut back by 6 bases and J by 8 bases. The CDR3, as DNA: TGTGCCAGCAGTCGGGACAGGGGAGGCTACACCTTC. Translated, it gives CASSRDRGGYTF.